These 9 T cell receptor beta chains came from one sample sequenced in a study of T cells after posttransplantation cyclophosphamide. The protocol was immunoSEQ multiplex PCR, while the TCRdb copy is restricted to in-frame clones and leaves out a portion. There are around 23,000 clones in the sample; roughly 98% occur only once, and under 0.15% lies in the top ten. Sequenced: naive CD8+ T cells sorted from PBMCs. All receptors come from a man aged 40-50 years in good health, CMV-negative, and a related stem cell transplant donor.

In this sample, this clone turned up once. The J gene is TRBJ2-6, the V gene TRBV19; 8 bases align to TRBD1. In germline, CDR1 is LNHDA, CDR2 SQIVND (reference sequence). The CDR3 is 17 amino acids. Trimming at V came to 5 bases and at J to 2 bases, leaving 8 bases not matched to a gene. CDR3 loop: CASSGPDRATGANVLTF. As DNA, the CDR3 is TGTGCCAGTAGTGGACCGGACAGGGCGACTGGGGCCAACGTCCTGACTTTC.

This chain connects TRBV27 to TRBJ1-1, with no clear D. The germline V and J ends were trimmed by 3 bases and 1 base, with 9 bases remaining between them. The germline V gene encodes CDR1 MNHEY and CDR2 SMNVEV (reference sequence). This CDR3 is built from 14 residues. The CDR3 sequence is CASSFFAGNTEAFF. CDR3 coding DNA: TGTGCCAGCAGTTTTTTTGCAGGGAACACTGAAGCTTTCTTT.

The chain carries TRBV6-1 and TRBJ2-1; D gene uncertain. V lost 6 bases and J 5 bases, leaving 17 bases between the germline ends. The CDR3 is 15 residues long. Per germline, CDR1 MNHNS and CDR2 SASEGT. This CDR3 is CASSPTRLQHNEQFF. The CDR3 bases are TGTGCCAGCAGCCCCACCCGGCTACAGCACAATGAGCAGTTCTTC.

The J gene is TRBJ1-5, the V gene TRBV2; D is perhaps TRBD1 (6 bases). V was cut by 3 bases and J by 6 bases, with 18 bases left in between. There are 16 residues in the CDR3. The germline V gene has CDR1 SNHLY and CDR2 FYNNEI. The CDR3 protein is CASSDRQVGASQPQHF. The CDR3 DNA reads TGTGCCAGCAGTGACCGACAGGTAGGGGCCAGTCAGCCCCAGCATTTT. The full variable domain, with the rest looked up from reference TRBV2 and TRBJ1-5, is EPEVTQTPSHQVTQMGQEVILRCVPISNHLYFYWYRQILGQKVEFLVSFYNNEISEKSEIFDDQFSVERPDGSNFTLKIRSTKLEDSAMYFCASSDRQVGASQPQHFGDGTRLSIL.

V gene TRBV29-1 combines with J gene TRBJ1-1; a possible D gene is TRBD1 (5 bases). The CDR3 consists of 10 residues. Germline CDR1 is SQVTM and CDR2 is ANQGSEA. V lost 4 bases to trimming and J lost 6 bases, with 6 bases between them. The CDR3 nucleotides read TGCAGCGTTGTAGGGGCTGAAGCTTTCTTT. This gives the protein CSVVGAEAFF.

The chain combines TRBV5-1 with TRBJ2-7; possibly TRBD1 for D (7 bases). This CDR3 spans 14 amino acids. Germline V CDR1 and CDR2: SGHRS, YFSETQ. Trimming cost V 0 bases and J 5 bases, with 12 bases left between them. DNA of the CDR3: TGCGCCAGCAGCTTGGGTCAGGGGGGAAACGAGCAGTACTTC. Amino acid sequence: CASSLGQGGNEQYF.

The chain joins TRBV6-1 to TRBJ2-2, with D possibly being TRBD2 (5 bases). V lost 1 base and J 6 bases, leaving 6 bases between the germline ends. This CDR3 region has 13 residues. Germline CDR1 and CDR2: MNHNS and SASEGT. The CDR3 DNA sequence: TGTGCCAGCAGTGAAGGAGGGCCCGGGGAGCTGTTTTTT. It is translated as CASSEGGPGELFF.

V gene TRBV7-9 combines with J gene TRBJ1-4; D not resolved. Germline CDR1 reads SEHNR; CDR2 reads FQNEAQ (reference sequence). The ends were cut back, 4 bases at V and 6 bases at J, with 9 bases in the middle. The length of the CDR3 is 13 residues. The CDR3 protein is CASSSGGYEKLFF. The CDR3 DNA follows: TGTGCCAGCAGCTCGGGAGGGTATGAAAAACTGTTTTTT.

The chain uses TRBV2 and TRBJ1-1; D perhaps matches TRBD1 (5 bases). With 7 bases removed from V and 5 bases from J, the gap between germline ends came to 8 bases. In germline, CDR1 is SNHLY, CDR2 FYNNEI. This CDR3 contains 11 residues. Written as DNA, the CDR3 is TGTGCCAGCACCGGGGGGACTGAAGCTTTCTTT. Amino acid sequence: CASTGGTEAFF.